The next 28 T cell receptor beta chains were all read from a single sample in a study of CXCR3-negative and CXCR3-positive naive CD8 T cells. Carrying UMI labels, the TRB cDNA libraries were prepared through 5' RACE. TCRdb reprocessed the 5' RACE reads and keeps a single row for each CDR3 protein, giving no DNA. The sample data list about 130,000 distinct CDR3 sequences. Specimen: naive CXCR3- CD8+ T cells from blood. Sample subset: CD45RO-CCR7+CD27+CD95- naive CD8+ T cells lacking CXCR3 (TNR3-). The receptor set was obtained from a human donor in good health. Some clones in this sample may be carry-over from other donors' samples.

The genes are TRBV20-1 and TRBJ2-1. Per the germline V gene, CDR1 is DFQATT and CDR2 is SNEGSKA (reference sequence). The CDR3 runs 16 residues. This chain's CDR3 is CSAKSPALSSYNEQFF.

The chain carries TRBV29-1 and TRBJ1-1; the D call of TRBD1 rests on TCRdb alone, since no DNA is present to check it. Germline V gives CDR1 SQVTM, CDR2 ANQGSEA. This CDR3 contains 12 residues. This chain's CDR3 is CSVPSRGTEAFF.

This chain links TRBV12-3 or TRBV12-4 with TRBJ2-1; TCRdb outputs TRBD1, but without DNA this stays unchecked. This CDR3 region has 14 residues. This CDR3 is CASSASRGSNEQFF.

The CDR3 here is CAIKRQESSYEQYF. The genes are TRBV10-3 and TRBJ2-7; lacking DNA, the TRBD1 call made by TCRdb goes unchecked. The CDR3 spans 14 residues. CDR1 and CDR2 from the germline V gene are ENHRY and SYGVKD.

The chain is built from TRBV11-2 and TRBJ2-7. Germline V gives CDR1 SGHAT, CDR2 FQNNGV. The CDR3 extends over 12 amino acids. CDR3 region: CSSSFSGYEQYF.

J is TRBJ2-2 and V is TRBV6-6; TCRdb designates TRBD2, a call that cannot be tested without DNA. This CDR3 contains 14 residues. In germline, CDR1 is MNHNY, CDR2 SVGAGI (reference sequence). The CDR3: CASTGSRADGELFF.

This chain uses TRBV6-2 or TRBV6-3 with TRBJ2-1; TCRdb gives TRBD2 as the D gene, but with no DNA this cannot be confirmed. Germline V gene data show CDR1 as MNHEY and CDR2 as SVGEGT. The CDR3 totals 16 residues. CDR3 loop: CASSYTLAGVPNEQFF.

The V gene is TRBV7-6, the J gene TRBJ2-1; the D gene TCRdb calls, TRBD2, cannot be checked with no DNA. The CDR3 is made up of 16 amino acids. Per the germline V gene, CDR1 is SGHVS and CDR2 is FNYEAQ. The CDR3 sequence is CASSKGLADSYNEQFF.

The chain carries TRBV24-1 and TRBJ2-6; TCRdb proposes TRBD2, but this gene call is untestable without DNA. This CDR3 has 11 amino acids. Germline lookup yields CDR1 KGHDR and CDR2 SFDVKD. CDR3 protein: CATSDRRVLTF.

This chain joins TRBV5-1 and TRBJ2-7. The CDR3 loop spans 13 amino acids. Germline values: CDR1 SGHRS, CDR2 YFSETQ. The CDR3 reads CASSLSESTEQYF.

The CDR3 protein is CASSPSGLEDYGYTF. The chain carries TRBV28 and TRBJ1-2. The CDR3 covers 15 residues. Germline V gene data show CDR1 as MDHEN and CDR2 as SYDVKM.

This rearrangement joins TRBV20-1 to TRBJ2-7. Germline V gene data show CDR1 as DFQATT and CDR2 as SNEGSKA (reference sequence). The CDR3 runs 11 residues. The chain's CDR3 is CSASRAYEQYF.

The gene calls are TRBV6-2 or TRBV6-3 and TRBJ2-1; lacking DNA, the TRBD2 call made by TCRdb goes unchecked. CDR1 and CDR2 (germline): MNHEY, SVGEGT. The CDR3 consists of 17 residues. The CDR3 here is CASSLSSSGGFYNEQFF.

J is TRBJ2-3 and V is TRBV7-8; the TCRdb call, TRBD1, lacks DNA for checking. The CDR3 consists of 16 residues. Germline V gene sequence: CDR1 SGHVS, CDR2 FQNEAQ. The chain's CDR3 is CASSLGAGISTDTQYF.

The CDR3 sequence: CSVSGLAGEQFF. This chain uses TRBV29-1 with TRBJ2-1; TCRdb indicates TRBD2, and absent DNA this call remains unverified. CDR3 length: 12 residues. CDR1 is SQVTM and CDR2 is ANQGSEA in the germline V gene.

The chain has TRBV7-2 and TRBJ1-4. Germline assignment: CDR1 SGHTA and CDR2 FQGNSA. This CDR3 is built from 16 residues. The CDR3 spells CASTQWRDDPNEKLFF. Based on the CDR3 plus reference TRBV7-2 and TRBJ1-4, the full variable domain is GAGVSQSPSNKVTEKGKDVELRCDPISGHTALYWYRQSLGQGLEFLIYFQGNSAPDKSGLPSDRFSAERTGGSVSTLTIQRTQQEDSAVYLCASTQWRDDPNEKLFFGSGTQLSVL.

The chain combines TRBV29-1 with TRBJ2-7; absent DNA, TCRdb's TRBD2 call cannot be checked. Germline assignment: CDR1 SQVTM and CDR2 ANQGSEA. The CDR3 covers 14 residues. The CDR3 spells CSVRAPYKSYEQYF.

The chain has TRBV7-9 and TRBJ1-2. From germline, CDR1 is SEHNR and CDR2 FQNEAQ (reference sequence). The CDR3 totals 14 residues. The CDR3: CASTLLGLHYGYTF.

The chain joins TRBV12-3 or TRBV12-4 to TRBJ2-1. The CDR3 is 18 amino acids. The CDR3 loop reads CASSSMPRDRGSYNEQFF.

The rearrangement joins TRBV29-1 to TRBJ1-1. The CDR3 is 15 amino acids. Germline CDR1 and CDR2: SQVTM and ANQGSEA. The CDR3 here is CSVEGGPALPPEAFF.

The chain carries TRBV9 and TRBJ1-4. CDR1 is SGDLS and CDR2 is YYNGEE in the germline V gene. The CDR3 is 16 residues long. The CDR3 sequence is CASSVHGSPTNEKLFF.

The chain employs TRBV7-2 and TRBJ2-1; TCRdb reports TRBD1, a call that lacks DNA to check it against. This CDR3 region has 16 residues. CDR1 is SGHTA, CDR2 FQGNSA, per germline. The CDR3 reads CASSLAPGQGFNEQFF.

V usage is TRBV24-1 and J usage is TRBJ2-3. In germline, CDR1 is KGHDR, CDR2 SFDVKD. This CDR3 comprises 15 residues. CDR3 in amino acids: CATSVGNRGWDTQYF.

J is TRBJ2-1 and V is TRBV28. Per the germline V gene, CDR1 is MDHEN and CDR2 is SYDVKM. The CDR3 is 15 amino acids. CDR3 sequence: CASSFIRLSYNEQFF.

This sequence joins TRBV24-1 and TRBJ2-3; TCRdb's D call of TRBD1 is untestable without DNA. The germline V gene has CDR1 KGHDR and CDR2 SFDVKD. The CDR3 is 13 amino acids. This CDR3 reads CATSETGADTQYF.

The genes are TRBV30 and TRBJ1-4. From germline, CDR1 is GTSNPN and CDR2 SVGIG (reference sequence). The CDR3 is made up of 14 amino acids. CDR3 amino acids: CAWSVRGRSEKLFF.

V usage is TRBV6-4 and J usage is TRBJ2-2; the TCRdb call, TRBD2, lacks DNA for checking. CDR3 size: 13 residues. Germline loops: CDR1 MRHNA, CDR2 SNTAGT. This CDR3 reads CASSETSTGELFF.

This chain uses TRBV6-1 with TRBJ2-1; TCRdb calls TRBD2, which cannot be checked without DNA. CDR3 length equals 15 residues. Germline CDR1 is MNHNS and CDR2 is SASEGT. This CDR3 is CASSRLAGGPSEQFF.